This T cell receptor beta chain was documented in a study of post-analysis software for immune sequencing data. Study results and caveats: Four or five TRBV segments, TRBV5-6, TRBV5-1 and TRBV20-1 among them, were found more frequent in patients than controls. Normalized Chao1 diversity was significantly reduced in patients versus controls.

Prepared libraries of TCR beta cDNA carried unique molecular identifiers. A single record per CDR3 protein comes from TCRdb applying MiXCR to the PCR reads. Among more than 450,000 distinct CDR3 sequences listed, 34% were seen once. On this clonotype: No antigen is known for it.

V lost 5 bases to trimming and J lost 2 bases; unmatched junction nucleotides: 6. The CDR3 extends over 16 amino acids. The sequenced sample was blood. V gene TRBV12-3 or TRBV12-4 combines with J gene TRBJ2-1, with 10 bases lining up with TRBD1. The origin of this receptor is a girl aged 2-17 years with multiple sclerosis. The CDR3 DNA follows: TGTGCCAGCAGTCCCACCGGACAGGGGGCCTACAATGAGCAGTTCTTC. Translated, it gives CASSPTGQGAYNEQFF.